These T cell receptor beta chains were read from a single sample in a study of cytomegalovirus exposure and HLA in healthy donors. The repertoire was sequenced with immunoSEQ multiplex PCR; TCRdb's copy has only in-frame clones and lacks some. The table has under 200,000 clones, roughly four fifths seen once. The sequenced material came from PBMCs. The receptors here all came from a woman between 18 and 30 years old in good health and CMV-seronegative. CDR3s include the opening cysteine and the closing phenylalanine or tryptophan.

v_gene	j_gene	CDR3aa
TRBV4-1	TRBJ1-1	CASSQSFLTGALNTEAFF
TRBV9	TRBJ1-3	CASKSSGNTIYF
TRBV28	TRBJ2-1	CASTPQTSSYNEQFF
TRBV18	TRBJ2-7	CASSPTHRLAGAYEQYF
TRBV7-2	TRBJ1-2	CASTPRLYGYTF
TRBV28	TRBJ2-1	CASGIAEPVNEQFF
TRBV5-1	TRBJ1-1	CASSLAGDTEAFF
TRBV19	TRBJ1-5	CASSTNPGNQPQHF
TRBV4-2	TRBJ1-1	CASTPEGTGGPHTEAFF
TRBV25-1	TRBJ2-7	CASSGRDIDSYEQYF
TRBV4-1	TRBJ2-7	CASSSVFQQGGLNEQYF
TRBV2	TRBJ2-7	CASSVQRTGAFLNEQYF
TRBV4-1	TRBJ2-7	CASSKTSGVYEQYF
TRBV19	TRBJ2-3	CASSIYGTDTQYF
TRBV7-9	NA	CASSLANTYEQYF
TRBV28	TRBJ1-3	CASSTGGTEGNTIYF
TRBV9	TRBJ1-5	CASSVHGQINQPQHF
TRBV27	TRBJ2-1	CASSSGTSGYNEQFF
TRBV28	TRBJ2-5	CASSSTDRDQETQYF
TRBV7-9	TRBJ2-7	CASSPRDRAYEQYF
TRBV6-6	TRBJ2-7	CASRAGQGATYEQYF
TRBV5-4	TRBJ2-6	CASSVGSSGANVLTF
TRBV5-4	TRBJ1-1	CASSDGEGAFF
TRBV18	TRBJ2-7	CASSPPTRNSFNYEQYF
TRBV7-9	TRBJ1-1	CASSLGTVDTEAFF
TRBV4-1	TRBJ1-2	CASSQGTGANYGYTF
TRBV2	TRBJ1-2	CASSGQGRGGYTF
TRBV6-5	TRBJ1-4	CASSRTGSNEKLFF
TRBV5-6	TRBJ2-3	CASRVGGDTQYF
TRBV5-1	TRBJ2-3	CASSLATVPDTQYF
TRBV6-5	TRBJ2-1	CASSNGQVWFF
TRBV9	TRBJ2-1	CASSATGSNYNEQFF
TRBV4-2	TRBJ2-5	CASSQESGWETQYF
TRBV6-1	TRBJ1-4	CASSIRRDNEKLFF
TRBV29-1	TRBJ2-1	CSVKGQGTYNEQFF
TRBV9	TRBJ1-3	CASSATGSGNTIYF
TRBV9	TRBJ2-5	CASSVDTGDLETQYF